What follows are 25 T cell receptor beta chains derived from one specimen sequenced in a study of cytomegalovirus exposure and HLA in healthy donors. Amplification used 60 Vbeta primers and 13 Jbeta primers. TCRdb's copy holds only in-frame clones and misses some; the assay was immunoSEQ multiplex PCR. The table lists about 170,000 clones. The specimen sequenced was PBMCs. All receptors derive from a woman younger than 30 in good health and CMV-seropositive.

The CDR3 region has the DNA TGCGCCAGCAGCTTGGTAACACCAGGCGCCGGAAACACCATATATTTT. Its protein is CASSLVTPGAGNTIYF. The rearrangement links TRBV5-1 to TRBJ1-3; D gene uncertain. Germline V gene data show CDR1 as SGHRS and CDR2 as YFSETQ. This CDR3 contains 16 residues. V was cut by 0 bases and J by 4 bases, with 14 bases left in between. The whole variable domain, remainder taken from reference TRBV5-1 and TRBJ1-3, is KAGVTQTPRYLIKTRGQQVTLSCSPISGHRSVSWYQQTPGQGLQFLFEYFSETQRNKGNFPGRFSGRQFSNSRSEMNVSTLELGDSALYLCASSLVTPGAGNTIYFGEGSWLTVV.

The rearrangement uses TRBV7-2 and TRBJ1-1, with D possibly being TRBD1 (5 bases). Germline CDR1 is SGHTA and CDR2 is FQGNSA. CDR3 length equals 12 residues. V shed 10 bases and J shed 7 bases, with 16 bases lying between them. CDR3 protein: CATSAGLNEAFF. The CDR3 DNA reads TGTGCCACCAGTGCGGGGCTGAATGAAGCTTTCTTT.

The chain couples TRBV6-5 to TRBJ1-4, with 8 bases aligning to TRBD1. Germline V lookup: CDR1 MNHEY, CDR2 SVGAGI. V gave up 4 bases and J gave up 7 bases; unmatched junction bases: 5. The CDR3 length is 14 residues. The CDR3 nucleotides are TGTGCCAGCAGTTCTCAGGGGGCGCCTGAAAAACTGTTTTTT. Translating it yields CASSSQGAPEKLFF.

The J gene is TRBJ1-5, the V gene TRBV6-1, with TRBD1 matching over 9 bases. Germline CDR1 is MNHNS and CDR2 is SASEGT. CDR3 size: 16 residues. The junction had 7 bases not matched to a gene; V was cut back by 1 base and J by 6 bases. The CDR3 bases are TGTGCCAGCAGTGAAGTGCTAGGGACAGGGAGTCAGCCCCAGCATTTT. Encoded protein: CASSEVLGTGSQPQHF.

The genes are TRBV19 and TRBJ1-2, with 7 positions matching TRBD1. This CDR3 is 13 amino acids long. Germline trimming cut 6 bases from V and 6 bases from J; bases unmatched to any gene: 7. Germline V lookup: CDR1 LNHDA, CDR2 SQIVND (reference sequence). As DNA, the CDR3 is TGTGCCAGTAGCTCGGACAGGATAGATGGCTACACCTTC. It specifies CASSSDRIDGYTF.

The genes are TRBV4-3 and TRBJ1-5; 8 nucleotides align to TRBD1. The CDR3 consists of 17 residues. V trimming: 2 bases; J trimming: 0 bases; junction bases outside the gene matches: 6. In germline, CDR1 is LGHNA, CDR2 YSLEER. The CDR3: CASSQPRTGNSNQPQHF. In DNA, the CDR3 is TGCGCCAGCAGCCAACCGCGGACAGGGAATAGCAATCAGCCCCAGCATTTT.

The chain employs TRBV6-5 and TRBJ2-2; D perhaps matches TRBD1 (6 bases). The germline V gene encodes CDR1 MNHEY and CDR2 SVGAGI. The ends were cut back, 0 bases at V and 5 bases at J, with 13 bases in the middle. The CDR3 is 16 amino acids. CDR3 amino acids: CASSYSGTTGTGELFF. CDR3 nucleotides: TGTGCCAGCAGTTACTCTGGGACAACCGGGACCGGGGAGCTGTTTTTT.

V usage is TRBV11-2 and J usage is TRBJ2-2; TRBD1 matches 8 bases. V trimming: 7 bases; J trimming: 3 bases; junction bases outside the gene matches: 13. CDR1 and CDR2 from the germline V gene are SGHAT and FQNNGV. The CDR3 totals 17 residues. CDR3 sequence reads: CASTRFPGQAYTGELFF. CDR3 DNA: TGTGCCAGCACTCGGTTCCCGGGACAGGCGTACACCGGGGAGCTGTTTTTT.

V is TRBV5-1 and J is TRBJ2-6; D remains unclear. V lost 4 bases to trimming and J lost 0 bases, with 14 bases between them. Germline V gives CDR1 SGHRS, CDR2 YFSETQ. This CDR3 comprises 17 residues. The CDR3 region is CASSIDINFSGANVLTF. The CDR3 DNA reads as TGCGCCAGCAGCATAGATATTAATTTCTCTGGGGCCAACGTCCTGACTTTC. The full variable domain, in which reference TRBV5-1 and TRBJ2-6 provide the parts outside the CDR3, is KAGVTQTPRYLIKTRGQQVTLSCSPISGHRSVSWYQQTPGQGLQFLFEYFSETQRNKGNFPGRFSGRQFSNSRSEMNVSTLELGDSALYLCASSIDINFSGANVLTFGAGSRLTVL.

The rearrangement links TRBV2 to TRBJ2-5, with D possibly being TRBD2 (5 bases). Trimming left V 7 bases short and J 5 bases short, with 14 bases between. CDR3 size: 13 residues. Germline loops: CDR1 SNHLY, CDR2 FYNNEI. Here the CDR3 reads CASNLGRGETQYF. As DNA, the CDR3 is TGTGCCAGCAACCTGGGCAGAGGGGAGACCCAGTACTTC.

CDR3 amino acids: CASSGGGTGANVLTF. CDR3 nucleotides: TGTGCCAGCTCCGGAGGTGGGACTGGGGCCAACGTCCTGACTTTC. The rearrangement links TRBV11-3 to TRBJ2-6, with D maybe TRBD2 (5 bases). CDR3 length: 15 residues. CDR1 SGHNT and CDR2 YENEEA come from the germline V gene. The V end was cut by 8 bases, the J end by 2 bases, with 13 bases between.

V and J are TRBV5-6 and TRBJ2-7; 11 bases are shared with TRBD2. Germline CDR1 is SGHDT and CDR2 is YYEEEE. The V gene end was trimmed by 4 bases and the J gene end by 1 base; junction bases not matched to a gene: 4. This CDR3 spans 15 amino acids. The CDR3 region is CASSNSGRASYEQYF. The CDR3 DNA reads TGTGCCAGCAGCAATAGCGGGAGGGCGTCCTACGAGCAGTACTTC.

DNA for the CDR3: TGCGCCAGCCAAAAGGACGGGGGATTCACAGATACGCAGTATTTT. Translation gives CASQKDGGFTDTQYF. This chain links TRBV5-1 with TRBJ2-3, with D possibly matching TRBD2 (6 bases). V was shortened by 7 bases and J by 2 bases, with 17 bases between the two germline ends. CDR3 length: 15 residues. Per germline, CDR1 SGHRS and CDR2 YFSETQ.

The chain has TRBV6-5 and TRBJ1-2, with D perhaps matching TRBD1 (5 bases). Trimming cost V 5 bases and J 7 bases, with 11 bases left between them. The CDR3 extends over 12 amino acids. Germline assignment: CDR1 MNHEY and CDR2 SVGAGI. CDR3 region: CASSLGHSGYTF. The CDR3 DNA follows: TGTGCCAGCAGTCTTGGACACTCTGGCTACACCTTC.

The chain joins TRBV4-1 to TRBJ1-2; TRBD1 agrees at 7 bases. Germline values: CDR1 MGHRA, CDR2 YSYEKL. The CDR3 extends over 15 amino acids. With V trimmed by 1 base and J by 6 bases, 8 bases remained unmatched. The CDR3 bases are TGCGCCAGCAGCCAAGGTGACAGGGAAGGTGATGGCTACACCTTC. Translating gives CASSQGDREGDGYTF.

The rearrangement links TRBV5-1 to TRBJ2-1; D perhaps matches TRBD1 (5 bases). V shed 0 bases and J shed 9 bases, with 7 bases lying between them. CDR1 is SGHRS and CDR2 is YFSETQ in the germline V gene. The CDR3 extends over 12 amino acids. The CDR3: CASSLGDSEQFF. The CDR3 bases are TGCGCCAGCAGCTTGGGAGACAGTGAGCAGTTCTTC. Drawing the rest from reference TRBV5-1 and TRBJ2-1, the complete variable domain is KAGVTQTPRYLIKTRGQQVTLSCSPISGHRSVSWYQQTPGQGLQFLFEYFSETQRNKGNFPGRFSGRQFSNSRSEMNVSTLELGDSALYLCASSLGDSEQFFGPGTRLTVL.

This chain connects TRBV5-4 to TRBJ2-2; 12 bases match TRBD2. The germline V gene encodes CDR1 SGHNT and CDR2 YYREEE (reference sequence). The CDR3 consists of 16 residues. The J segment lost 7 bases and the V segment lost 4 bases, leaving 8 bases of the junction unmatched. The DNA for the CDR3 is TGTGCCAGCAGCCAGGGACTAGCGGGCGTGGGCGGGGAGCTGTTTTTT. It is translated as CASSQGLAGVGGELFF.

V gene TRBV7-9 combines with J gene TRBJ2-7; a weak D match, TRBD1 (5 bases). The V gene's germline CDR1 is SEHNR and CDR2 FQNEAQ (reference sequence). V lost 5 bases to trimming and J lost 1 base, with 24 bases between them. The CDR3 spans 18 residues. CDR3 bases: TGTGCCAGCAGCCCTCAGGGTTATCAGGGCGTCCTATCCTACGAGCAGTACTTC. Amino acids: CASSPQGYQGVLSYEQYF.

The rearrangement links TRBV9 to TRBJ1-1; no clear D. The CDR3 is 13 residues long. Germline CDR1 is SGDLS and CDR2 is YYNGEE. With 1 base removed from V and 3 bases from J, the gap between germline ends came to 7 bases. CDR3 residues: CASSVTMYTEAFF. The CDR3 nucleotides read TGTGCCAGCAGCGTAACTATGTACACTGAAGCTTTCTTT.

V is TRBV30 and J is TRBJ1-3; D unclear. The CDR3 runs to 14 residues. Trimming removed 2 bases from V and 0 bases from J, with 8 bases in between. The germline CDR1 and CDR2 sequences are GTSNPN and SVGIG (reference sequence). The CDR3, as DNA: TGTGCCTGGAGTCAGGCGATCTCTGGAAACACCATATATTTT. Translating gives CAWSQAISGNTIYF.

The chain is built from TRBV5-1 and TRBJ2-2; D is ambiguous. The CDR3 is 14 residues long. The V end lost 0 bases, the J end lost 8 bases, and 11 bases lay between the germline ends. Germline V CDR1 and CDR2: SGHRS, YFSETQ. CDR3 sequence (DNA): TGCGCCAGCAGCTTGGCGCCCCCCGGGGGGGAGCTGTTTTTT. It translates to CASSLAPPGGELFF.

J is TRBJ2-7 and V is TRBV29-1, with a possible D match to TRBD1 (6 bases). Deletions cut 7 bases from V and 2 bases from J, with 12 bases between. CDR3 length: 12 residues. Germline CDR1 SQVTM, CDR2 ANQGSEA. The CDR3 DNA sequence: TGCAGCGCCACAGGGTCTACCTACGAGCAGTACTTC. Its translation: CSATGSTYEQYF.

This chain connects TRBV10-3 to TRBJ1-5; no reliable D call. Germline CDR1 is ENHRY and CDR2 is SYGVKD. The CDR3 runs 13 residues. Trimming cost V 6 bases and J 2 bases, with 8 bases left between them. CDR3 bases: TGTGCCATCAGAAATCAGGGCAATCAGCCCCAGCATTTT. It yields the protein CAIRNQGNQPQHF.

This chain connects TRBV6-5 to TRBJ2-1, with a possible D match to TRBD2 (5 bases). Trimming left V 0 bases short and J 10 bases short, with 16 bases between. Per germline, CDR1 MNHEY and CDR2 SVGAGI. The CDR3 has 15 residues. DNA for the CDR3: TGTGCCAGCAGTTACTCGTGGGCGGGTTCGCACGAGCAGTTCTTC. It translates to CASSYSWAGSHEQFF.

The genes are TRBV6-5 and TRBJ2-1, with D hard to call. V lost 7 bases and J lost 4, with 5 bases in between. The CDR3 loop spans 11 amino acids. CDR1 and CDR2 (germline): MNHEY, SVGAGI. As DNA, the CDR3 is TGTGCCAGCACCTCGTACAATGAGCAGTTCTTC. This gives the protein CASTSYNEQFF.